The 30 T cell receptor beta chains listed next were all sequenced from one sample in a study of regulatory T cells in long-lasting Graves disease. This sample's time point: persistent/refractory GD, antithyroid drugs over 5 years with positive TRAb. PBMC-extracted RNA yielded the TCR library. HTBI primers from iRepertoire and Arm-PCR of CDR3 regions yielded the TCR beta libraries. TCRdb recomputed calls from the multiplex PCR reads with MiXCR, one row per CDR3 protein. The table records more than 350,000 distinct CDR3 sequences, around 20% of them present only once. Sequencing was performed on peripheral blood mononuclear cells (PBMCs), taken when the disease was refractory, from a patient treated with antithyroid drugs. The receptor source for this set is a female donor with Graves disease.

Only one count was recorded for this clonotype. This may stem from a read error, because a much larger clone lies one nucleotide away. The gene calls are TRBV20-1 and TRBJ2-5, with TRBD2 matching 12 bases. The CDR3 spans 15 residues. Germline V gives CDR1 DFQATT, CDR2 SNEGSKA (reference sequence). CDR3 in DNA: TGCAGTGCACCTACTAGCGGGAGGTTGGGAGAGACCCTGTACTTC. It translates to CSAPTSGRLGETLYF.

There are a few counts of this clonotype. The chain carries TRBV5-1 and TRBJ2-7; D is uncertain. V gave up 2 bases and J gave up 6 bases, with 15 bases separating them. The CDR3 covers 14 residues. Germline CDR1 reads SGHRS; CDR2 reads YFSETQ. The CDR3 loop reads CASSFDAVSGEQYF. CDR3 in DNA: TGCGCCAGCAGCTTCGACGCGGTTTCTGGCGAGCAGTACTTC.

This clonotype came up a few times. This rearrangement joins TRBV7-9 to TRBJ2-5; 12 bases match TRBD1. Trimming cost V 3 bases and J 4 bases; bases outside gene matches: 6. The CDR3 totals 16 residues. CDR1 and CDR2 (germline): SEHNR, FQNEAQ (reference sequence). CDR3 amino acids: CASSLGDRGQRETQYF. The CDR3 nucleotides are TGTGCCAGCAGCTTGGGGGACAGGGGGCAGCGAGAGACCCAGTACTTC. Based on the CDR3 plus reference TRBV7-9 and TRBJ2-5, the full variable domain is DTGVSQNPRHKITKRGQNVTFRCDPISEHNRLYWYRQTLGQGPEFLTYFQNEAQLEKSRLLSDRFSAERPKGSFSTLEIQRTEQGDSAMYLCASSLGDRGQRETQYFGPGTRLLVL.

With regard to this clonotype: A far larger clone is only one base removed, so a read error is likely. CDR3 protein: CARKSPHANYGYTF. The CDR3 DNA reads TGTGCCCGGAAGTCCCCCCACGCTAACTATGGCTACACCTTC. V gene TRBV7-9 combines with J gene TRBJ1-2; D not certain. The germline gives CDR1 SEHNR, CDR2 FQNEAQ (reference sequence). The CDR3 spans 14 residues. Trimming removed 11 bases from V and 0 bases from J, with 16 bases in between.

The sample holds many counts of this clonotype. A read error may account for a junction end that differs from germline. This chain links TRBV29-1 with TRBJ2-7, with 9 bases fitting TRBD1. CDR3 size: 16 residues. CDR1 is SQVTM and CDR2 is ANQGSEA in the germline V gene. The CDR3 protein is CSVEGGQGGVTYEQYF. As DNA, the CDR3 is TGCAGCGTAGAAGGGGGACAGGGAGGAGTAACCTACGAGCAGTACTTC.

The gene calls are TRBV20-1 and TRBJ2-5; TRBD2 agrees at 10 bases. The V and J ends lost 0 bases and 5 bases, in that order; junction bases with no gene match: 6. Germline assignment: CDR1 DFQATT and CDR2 SNEGSKA (reference sequence). CDR3 length: 15 residues. CDR3: CSAREAGGPGETQYF. In nucleotides, the CDR3 is TGCAGTGCTAGAGAAGCGGGAGGGCCTGGGGAGACCCAGTACTTC.

This clonotype was counted a few times. A far larger clone is off by one base, so a read error is likely. This chain connects TRBV6-2 or TRBV6-3 to TRBJ1-2, with 7 positions matching TRBD1. J gave up 8 bases and V 5 bases, and 11 bases lay outside the gene matches. Germline values: CDR1 MNHEY, CDR2 SVGEGT. The CDR3 runs to 14 residues. As DNA, the CDR3 is TGTGCCAGCAGTGAAGAGGGGGCAGGGCGCGGCTACACCTTC. It yields the protein CASSEEGAGRGYTF.

This clonotype was observed a handful of times. This sequence joins TRBV11-2 and TRBJ2-2, with D maybe TRBD2 (5 bases). V lost 3 bases and J lost 5, with 16 bases in between. Germline-derived CDR1 and CDR2 are SGHAT and FQNNGV. This CDR3 is 16 amino acids long. The CDR3 is CASSLHSGNWTGELFF. As DNA, the CDR3 is TGTGCCAGCAGCTTGCATTCGGGGAATTGGACCGGGGAGCTGTTTTTT.

This clonotype was seen many times. The V call is TRBV20-1, the J call TRBJ2-5; no firm D call. Germline CDR1 is DFQATT and CDR2 is SNEGSKA (reference sequence). Trimming left V 4 bases short and J 5 bases short, with 8 bases between. The CDR3 totals 11 residues. This CDR3 is CSATTAETQYF. CDR3 in DNA: TGCAGTGCTACCACTGCGGAGACCCAGTACTTC.

This clonotype has just a few counts. V is TRBV5-1 and J is TRBJ2-2, with 13 bases identical to TRBD2. V shed 0 bases and J 1 base; nucleotides not matched to a gene: 3. This CDR3 is 18 amino acids long. The germline CDR1 and CDR2 sequences are SGHRS and YFSETQ. As DNA, the CDR3 is TGCGCCAGCAGCTTGGCTGGGACTAGCGGGAAGAACACCGGGGAGCTGTTTTTT. Encoded protein: CASSLAGTSGKNTGELFF.

In this sample, this clonotype turned up many times. The V call is TRBV28, the J call TRBJ2-7, with 8 bases aligning to TRBD1. Germline V gene data show CDR1 as MDHEN and CDR2 as SYDVKM. This CDR3 region has 16 residues. With V trimmed by 5 bases and J by 3 bases, 12 bases remained unmatched. The CDR3 sequence: CASSRGPGQVDYEQYF. CDR3 sequence (DNA): TGTGCCAGCAGTCGTGGTCCGGGACAGGTCGACTACGAGCAGTACTTC.

The chain has TRBV5-1 and TRBJ1-1, with TRBD1 as a possible D gene (5 bases). Looked up from germline, CDR1 is SGHRS and CDR2 is YFSETQ. With 1 base removed from V and 1 base from J, the gap between germline ends came to 11 bases. This CDR3 has 15 residues. The chain's CDR3 is CASSLLSQGNTEAFF. The DNA of the CDR3 is TGCGCCAGCAGCTTGCTATCCCAGGGGAACACTGAAGCTTTCTTT. The full variable domain, with the rest looked up from reference TRBV5-1 and TRBJ1-1, is KAGVTQTPRYLIKTRGQQVTLSCSPISGHRSVSWYQQTPGQGLQFLFEYFSETQRNKGNFPGRFSGRQFSNSRSEMNVSTLELGDSALYLCASSLLSQGNTEAFFGQGTRLTVV.

This clonotype was picked up many times. The chain recombines TRBV28 with TRBJ2-5, with 9 bases aligning to TRBD1. With V trimmed by 6 bases and J by 3 bases, 8 bases remained unmatched. This CDR3 contains 15 residues. Germline V gives CDR1 MDHEN, CDR2 SYDVKM. The CDR3 DNA sequence: TGTGCCAGCAGCCGGGCCGGGACAGGGAAAGAGACCCAGTACTTC. Translation: CASSRAGTGKETQYF.

This clonotype was detected many times. The chain employs TRBV28 and TRBJ2-7; the match to TRBD2 covers 10 bases. V was clipped by 6 bases and J by 2 bases; unmatched bases: 10. CDR3 length equals 16 residues. Germline V gives CDR1 MDHEN, CDR2 SYDVKM. The CDR3 region is CASRSIAGGTTYEQYF. CDR3 bases: TGTGCCAGCAGATCAATAGCGGGAGGCACTACCTACGAGCAGTACTTC.

Many counts were recorded for this clonotype. The chain recombines TRBV10-3 with TRBJ2-5, with TRBD2 matching over 13 bases. Per the germline V gene, CDR1 is ENHRY and CDR2 is SYGVKD. V shed 6 bases, J shed 2 bases, and the junction held 9 bases outside the gene matches. This CDR3 comprises 17 residues. The CDR3 region is CAIRGLAGAGQQETQYF. CDR3 sequence (DNA): TGTGCCATCAGAGGACTAGCGGGAGCCGGGCAACAAGAGACCCAGTACTTC.

The rearrangement links TRBV28 to TRBJ2-7; the D is unclear. The germline V gene encodes CDR1 MDHEN and CDR2 SYDVKM. V shed 10 bases and J shed 5 bases, with 24 bases lying between them. The CDR3 has 15 amino acids. CDR3 loop: CATQLGNMGSHEQYF. The CDR3 DNA reads TGTGCCACCCAACTTGGGAACATGGGAAGCCACGAGCAGTACTTC.

This clonotype occurred a few times. V usage is TRBV10-2 and J usage is TRBJ2-1, with D uncertain. The CDR3 loop spans 14 amino acids. V was trimmed by 0 bases and J by 4 bases, leaving 7 bases between them. CDR1 is WSHSY, CDR2 SAAADI, per germline. The CDR3 sequence: CASSESIGYNEQFF. As DNA, the CDR3 is TGCGCCAGCAGTGAGTCGATTGGTTACAATGAGCAGTTCTTC.

The V gene is TRBV25-1, the J gene TRBJ2-1; 10 nucleotides line up with TRBD1. This CDR3 is 17 amino acids long. From germline, CDR1 is MGHDK and CDR2 SYGVNS. V lost 2 bases, J lost 8 bases, and 12 bases stayed unmatched. This CDR3 is CASSEGFLRQGAYEQFF. DNA of the CDR3: TGTGCCAGCAGTGAAGGTTTCCTCAGACAGGGGGCTTATGAGCAGTTCTTC.

This clonotype has ten or more counts. The CDR3 DNA reads TGCAGTGCTAGAGCAAGGACAGGGGATTCACCCCTCCACTTT. Amino acid sequence: CSARARTGDSPLHF. V gene TRBV20-1 combines with J gene TRBJ1-6; TRBD1 matches 9 bases. Germline trimming cut 1 base from V and 8 bases from J; bases unmatched to any gene: 3. The CDR3 contains 14 residues. The germline V gene has CDR1 DFQATT and CDR2 SNEGSKA (reference sequence).

In its sample, this clonotype was seen many times. The V gene is TRBV27, the J gene TRBJ1-1; a weak D match, TRBD1 (5 bases). The CDR3 is 16 residues long. Germline V gene sequence: CDR1 MNHEY, CDR2 SMNVEV (reference sequence). V lost 0 bases, J lost 0 bases, and 11 bases lay in between. The CDR3 DNA reads as TGTGCCAGCAGTTTATCGGTCGGGACGGTGAACACTGAAGCTTTCTTT. Its protein is CASSLSVGTVNTEAFF.

The chain links TRBV20-1 to TRBJ1-1; no definite D call. The CDR3 spans 13 residues. Germline CDR1 reads DFQATT; CDR2 reads SNEGSKA (reference sequence). The CDR3 spells CRVPQRSGTEAFF. The CDR3 region has the DNA TGCCGCGTTCCTCAAAGGTCGGGCACTGAAGCTTTCTTT.

Of note for this clonotype: A much larger clone lies one base from this, so it may be a read error. This chain joins TRBV20-1 and TRBJ2-7; TRBD2 is a possible D gene (5 bases). The germline CDR1 and CDR2 sequences are DFQATT and SNEGSKA (reference sequence). CDR3 length equals 13 residues. DNA of the CDR3: TGCAGTGCTAGAGAACGAAAAGACTACAAGCAGTACTTC. Its protein is CSARERKDYKQYF.

The sample holds many counts of this clonotype. CDR3 in DNA: TGTGCCAGCAGTTTACTAGGCCTACGTAGCGAGCAGTACTTC. It is translated as CASSLLGLRSEQYF. The chain recombines TRBV28 with TRBJ2-7; no definite D call. The germline V and J ends were trimmed by 2 bases and 6 bases, with 14 bases remaining between them. Germline lookup yields CDR1 MDHEN and CDR2 SYDVKM. The CDR3 totals 14 residues.

This clonotype was detected a few times. V is TRBV18 and J is TRBJ2-7, with TRBD2 matching 9 bases. Germline-derived CDR1 and CDR2 are KGHSH and LQKENI. Losses at the gene ends were 3 bases for V and 10 bases for J; bases not matched to a gene: 7. CDR3 length: 13 residues. CDR3 sequence reads: CASSPDQREAQYF. The CDR3 nucleotides are TGTGCCAGCTCACCGGACCAGCGGGAGGCACAGTACTTC.

This chain connects TRBV29-1 to TRBJ1-1; TRBD1 aligns across 8 bases. V trimming: 7 bases; J trimming: 10 bases; junction bases outside the gene matches: 17. Germline CDR1 SQVTM, CDR2 ANQGSEA. This CDR3 spans 14 amino acids. The CDR3 region has the DNA TGCAGCGCAAACTCCGGTACAGGGGGGTCGTTAGCTTTCTTT. Protein product: CSANSGTGGSLAFF. Filled out from reference TRBV29-1 and TRBJ1-1, the complete variable domain reads SAVISQKPSRDICQRGTSLTIQCQVDSQVTMMFWYRQQPGQSLTLIATANQGSEATYESGFVIDKFPISRPNLTFSTLTVSNMSPEDSSIYLCSANSGTGGSLAFFGQGTRLTVV.

The chain uses TRBV7-9 and TRBJ1-1; perhaps TRBD1 as D (5 bases). Germline V CDR1 and CDR2: SEHNR, FQNEAQ (reference sequence). This CDR3 has 15 amino acids. V lost 0 bases and J lost 1, with 9 bases in between. The CDR3 protein is CASSLAQGQNTEAFF. CDR3 nucleotide sequence: TGTGCCAGCAGCTTAGCGCAGGGCCAGAACACTGAAGCTTTCTTT.

This clonotype appeared many times. J is TRBJ1-2 and V is TRBV11-2; D call uncertain. This CDR3 region has 13 residues. Trimming cost V 6 bases and J 0 bases, with 8 bases left between them. The V gene's germline CDR1 is SGHAT and CDR2 FQNNGV. The CDR3 nucleotides read TGTGCCAGCAGTTTTGCGACTAACTATGGCTACACCTTC. It yields the protein CASSFATNYGYTF.

The chain employs TRBV19 and TRBJ1-1, with D uncertain. This CDR3 is 11 amino acids long. Germline V gives CDR1 LNHDA, CDR2 SQIVND (reference sequence). V was pared by 7 bases and J by 2 bases, with 5 bases between. CDR3 DNA: TGTGCCAGTAATTTCAACACTGAAGCTTTCTTT. Encoded protein: CASNFNTEAFF.

This clonotype was seen only a few times. This chain links TRBV15 with TRBJ2-7, with D perhaps matching TRBD2 (6 bases). V lost 5 bases and J 0 bases, leaving 14 bases between the germline ends. The CDR3 runs 15 residues. From germline, CDR1 is LNHNV and CDR2 YYDKDF (reference sequence). The CDR3 DNA sequence: TGTGCCACCAGCTACGGGTTAGCGGACTCCTACGAGCAGTACTTC. As protein: CATSYGLADSYEQYF.

This clonotype was seen ten or more times. The chain couples TRBV4-1 to TRBJ2-7, with 10 positions matching TRBD2. Germline loops: CDR1 MGHRA, CDR2 YSYEKL. CDR3 length: 15 residues. J was trimmed by 4 bases and V by 0 bases; bases with no gene match: 3. CDR3 coding DNA: TGCGCCAGCAGCCAAGAGAAGCGGGAGGGGTACGAGCAGTACTTC. Its translation: CASSQEKREGYEQYF.